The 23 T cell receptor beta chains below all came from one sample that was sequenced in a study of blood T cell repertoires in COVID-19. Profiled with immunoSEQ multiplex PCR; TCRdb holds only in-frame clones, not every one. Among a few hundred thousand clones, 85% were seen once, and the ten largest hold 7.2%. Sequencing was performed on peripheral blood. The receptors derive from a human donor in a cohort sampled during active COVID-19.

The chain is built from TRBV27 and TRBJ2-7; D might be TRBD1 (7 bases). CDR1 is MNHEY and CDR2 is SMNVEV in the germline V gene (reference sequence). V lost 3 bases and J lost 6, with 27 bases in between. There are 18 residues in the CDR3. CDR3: CASSFGGGQFPSIGEQYF. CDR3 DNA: TGTGCCAGCAGTTTTGGAGGGGGACAGTTCCCATCGATAGGCGAGCAGTACTTC.

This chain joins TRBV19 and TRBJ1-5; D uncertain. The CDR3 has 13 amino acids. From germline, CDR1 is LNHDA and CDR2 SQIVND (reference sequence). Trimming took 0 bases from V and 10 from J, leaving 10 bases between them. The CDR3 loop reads CASSIEHTLPQHF. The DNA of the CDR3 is TGTGCCAGTAGTATAGAACACACCCTTCCCCAGCATTTT. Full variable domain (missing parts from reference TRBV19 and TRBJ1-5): DGGITQSPKYLFRKEGQNVTLSCEQNLNHDAMYWYRQDPGQGLRLIYYSQIVNDFQKGDIAEGYSVSREKKESFPLTVTSAQKNPTAFYLCASSIEHTLPQHFGDGTRLSIL.

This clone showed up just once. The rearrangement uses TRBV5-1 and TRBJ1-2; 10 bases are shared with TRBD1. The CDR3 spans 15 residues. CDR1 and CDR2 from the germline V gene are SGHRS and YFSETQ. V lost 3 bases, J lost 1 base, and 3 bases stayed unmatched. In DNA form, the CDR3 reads TGCGCCAGCAGCTGGGGACAGGGGTATAACTATGGCTACACCTTC. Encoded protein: CASSWGQGYNYGYTF.

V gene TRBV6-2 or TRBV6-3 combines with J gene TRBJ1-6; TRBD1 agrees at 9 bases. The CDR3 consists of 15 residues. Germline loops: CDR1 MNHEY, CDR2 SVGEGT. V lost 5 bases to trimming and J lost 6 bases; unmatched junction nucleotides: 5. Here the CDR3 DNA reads TGTGCCAGCAGTACAGGGGGCCTAGGTAATTCACCCCTCCACTTT. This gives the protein CASSTGGLGNSPLHF.

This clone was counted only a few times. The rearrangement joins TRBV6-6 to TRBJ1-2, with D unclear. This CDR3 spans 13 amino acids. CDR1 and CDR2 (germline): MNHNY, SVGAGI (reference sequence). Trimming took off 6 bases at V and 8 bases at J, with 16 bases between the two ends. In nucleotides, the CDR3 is TGTGCCAGCAGCCTTGAACGGACGGGAGGCTACACCTTC. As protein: CASSLERTGGYTF.

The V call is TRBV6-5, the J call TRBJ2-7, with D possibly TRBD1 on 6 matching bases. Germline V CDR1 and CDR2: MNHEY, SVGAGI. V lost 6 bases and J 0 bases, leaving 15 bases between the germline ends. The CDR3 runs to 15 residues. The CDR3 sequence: CASRLRDTSSYEQYF. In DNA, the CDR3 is TGTGCCAGCAGACTCCGGGACACAAGCTCCTACGAGCAGTACTTC.

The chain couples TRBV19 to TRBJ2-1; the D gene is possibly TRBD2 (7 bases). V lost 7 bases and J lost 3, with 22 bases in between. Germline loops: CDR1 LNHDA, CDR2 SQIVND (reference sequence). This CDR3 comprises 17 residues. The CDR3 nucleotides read TGTGCCAGTAACGCCCTTTACGGGGGGCCGGACTACAATGAGCAGTTCTTC. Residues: CASNALYGGPDYNEQFF.

CDR3: CSVDRGTIGNEQFF. Here the CDR3 DNA reads TGCAGCGTTGATAGGGGGACGATTGGGAATGAGCAGTTCTTC. The rearrangement links TRBV29-1 to TRBJ2-1; maybe TRBD1 (6 bases). Trimming took off 3 bases at V and 7 bases at J, with 16 bases between the two ends. Germline V CDR1 and CDR2: SQVTM, ANQGSEA. The CDR3 loop spans 14 amino acids.

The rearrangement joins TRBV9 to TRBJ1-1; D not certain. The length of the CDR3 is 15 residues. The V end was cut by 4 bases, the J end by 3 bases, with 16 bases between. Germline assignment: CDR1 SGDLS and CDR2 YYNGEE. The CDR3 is CASSPRGGFYTEAFF. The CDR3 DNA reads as TGTGCCAGCAGCCCTCGAGGCGGCTTCTACACTGAAGCTTTCTTT. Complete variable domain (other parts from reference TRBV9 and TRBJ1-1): DSGVTQTPKHLITATGQRVTLRCSPRSGDLSVYWYQQSLDQGLQFLIQYYNGEERAKGNILERFSAQQFPDLHSELNLSSLELGDSALYFCASSPRGGFYTEAFFGQGTRLTVV.

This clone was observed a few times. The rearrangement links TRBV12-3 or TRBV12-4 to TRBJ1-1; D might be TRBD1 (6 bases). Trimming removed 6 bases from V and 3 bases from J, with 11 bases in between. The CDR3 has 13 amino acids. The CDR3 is CASSRNRDTEAFF. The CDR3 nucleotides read TGTGCCAGCAGCCGGAACAGGGACACTGAAGCTTTCTTT.

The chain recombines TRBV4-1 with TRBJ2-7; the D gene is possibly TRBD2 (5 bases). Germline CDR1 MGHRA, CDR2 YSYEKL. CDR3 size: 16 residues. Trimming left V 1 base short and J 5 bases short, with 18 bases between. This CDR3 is CASSQGPHIGKDEQYF. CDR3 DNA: TGCGCCAGCAGCCAAGGTCCCCATATCGGGAAAGACGAGCAGTACTTC.

The CDR3 DNA sequence: TGCAGTGCTAGTCCCGGGACAAACCAGCCCCAGCATTTT. Its protein is CSASPGTNQPQHF. The V call is TRBV20-1, the J call TRBJ1-5; TRBD1 is a possible D gene (6 bases). CDR1 and CDR2 (germline): DFQATT, SNEGSKA (reference sequence). CDR3 size: 13 residues. The V and J ends lost 3 bases and 7 bases respectively, with 13 bases between them.

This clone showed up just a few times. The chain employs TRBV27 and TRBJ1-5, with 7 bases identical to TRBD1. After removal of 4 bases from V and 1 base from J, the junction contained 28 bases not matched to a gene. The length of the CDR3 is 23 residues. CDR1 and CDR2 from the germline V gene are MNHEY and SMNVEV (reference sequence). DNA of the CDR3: TGTGCCAGCAGTTCAATATCCCCTTTAGGGGGCGCGAAAAAAAGGGTCAGCAATCAGCCCCAGCATTTT. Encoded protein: CASSSISPLGGAKKRVSNQPQHF.

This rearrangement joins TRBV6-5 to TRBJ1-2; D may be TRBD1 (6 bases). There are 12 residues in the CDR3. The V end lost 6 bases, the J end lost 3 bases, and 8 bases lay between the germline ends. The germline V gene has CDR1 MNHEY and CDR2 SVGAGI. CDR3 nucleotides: TGTGCCAGCAGACGGACAGACTATGGCTACACCTTC. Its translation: CASRRTDYGYTF.

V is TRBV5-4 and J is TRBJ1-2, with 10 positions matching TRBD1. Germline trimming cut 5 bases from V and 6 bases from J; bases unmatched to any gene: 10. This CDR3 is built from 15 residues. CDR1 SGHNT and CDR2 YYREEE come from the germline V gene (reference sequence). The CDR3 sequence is CASSRPGTGVNGYTF. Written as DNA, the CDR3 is TGTGCCAGCAGTAGACCCGGGACAGGGGTGAATGGCTACACCTTC.

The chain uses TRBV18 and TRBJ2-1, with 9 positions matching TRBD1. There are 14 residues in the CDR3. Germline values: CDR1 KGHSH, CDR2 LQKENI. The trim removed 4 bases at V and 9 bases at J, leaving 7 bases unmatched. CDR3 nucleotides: TGTGCCAGCTCACTAGACAGGGGGTTTGGTGAGCAGTTCTTC. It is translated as CASSLDRGFGEQFF.

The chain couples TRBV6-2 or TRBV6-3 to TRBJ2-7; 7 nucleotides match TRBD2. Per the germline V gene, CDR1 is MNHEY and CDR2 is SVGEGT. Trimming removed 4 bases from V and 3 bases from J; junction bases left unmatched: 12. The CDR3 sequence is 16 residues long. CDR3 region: CASSLWASGILYEQYF. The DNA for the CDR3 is TGTGCCAGCAGTTTATGGGCTAGCGGCATTCTCTACGAGCAGTACTTC.

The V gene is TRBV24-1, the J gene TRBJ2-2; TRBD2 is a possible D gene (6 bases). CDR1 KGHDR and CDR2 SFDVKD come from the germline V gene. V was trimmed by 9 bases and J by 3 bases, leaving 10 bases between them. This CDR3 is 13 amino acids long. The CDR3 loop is CATGEVDTGELFF. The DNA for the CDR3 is TGTGCCACCGGGGAGGTCGACACCGGGGAGCTGTTTTTT.

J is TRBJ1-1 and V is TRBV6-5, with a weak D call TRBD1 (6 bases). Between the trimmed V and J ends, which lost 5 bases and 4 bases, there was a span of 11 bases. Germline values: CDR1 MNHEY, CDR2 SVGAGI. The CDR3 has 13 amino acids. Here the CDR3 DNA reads TGTGCCAGCAGTCGGGACACTATCACTGAAGCTTTCTTT. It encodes CASSRDTITEAFF.

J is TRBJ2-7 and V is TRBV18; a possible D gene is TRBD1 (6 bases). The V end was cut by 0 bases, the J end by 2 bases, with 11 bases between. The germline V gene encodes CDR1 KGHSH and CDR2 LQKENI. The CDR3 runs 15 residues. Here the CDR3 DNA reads TGTGCCAGCTCACCACCTCATCAGGGGACCTACGAGCAGTACTTC. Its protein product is CASSPPHQGTYEQYF.

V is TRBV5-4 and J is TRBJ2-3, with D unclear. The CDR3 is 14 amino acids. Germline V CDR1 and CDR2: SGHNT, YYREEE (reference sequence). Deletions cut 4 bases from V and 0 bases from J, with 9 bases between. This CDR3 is CASSGGFSTDTQYF. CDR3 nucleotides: TGTGCCAGCAGCGGCGGTTTCAGCACAGATACGCAGTATTTT.

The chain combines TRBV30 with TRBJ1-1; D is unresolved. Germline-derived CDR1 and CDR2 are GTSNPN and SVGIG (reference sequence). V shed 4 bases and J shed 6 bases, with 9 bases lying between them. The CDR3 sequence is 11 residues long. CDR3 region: CAWTRGPEAFF. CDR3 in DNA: TGTGCCTGGACACGGGGTCCTGAAGCTTTCTTT.

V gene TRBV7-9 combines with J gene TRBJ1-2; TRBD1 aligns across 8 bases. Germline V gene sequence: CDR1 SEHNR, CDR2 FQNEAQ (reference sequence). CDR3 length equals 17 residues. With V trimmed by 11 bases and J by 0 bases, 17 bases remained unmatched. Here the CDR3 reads CASSPRTGIFANYGYTF. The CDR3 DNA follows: TGTGCCTCCTCTCCAAGGACAGGGATTTTCGCTAACTATGGCTACACCTTC.